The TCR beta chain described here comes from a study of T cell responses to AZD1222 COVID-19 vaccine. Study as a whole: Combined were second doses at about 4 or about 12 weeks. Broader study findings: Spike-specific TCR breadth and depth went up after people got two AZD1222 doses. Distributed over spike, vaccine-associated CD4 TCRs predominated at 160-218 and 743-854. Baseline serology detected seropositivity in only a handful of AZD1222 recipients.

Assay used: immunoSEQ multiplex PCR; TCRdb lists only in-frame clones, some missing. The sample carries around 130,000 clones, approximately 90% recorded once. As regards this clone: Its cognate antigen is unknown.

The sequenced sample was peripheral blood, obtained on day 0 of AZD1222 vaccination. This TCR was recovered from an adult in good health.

CDR3 sequence reads: CATSDPDSSTQYF. CDR3 sequence (DNA): TGTGCCACCAGTGATCCGGACAGCTCGACCCAGTACTTC. The J gene is TRBJ2-5, the V gene TRBV24-1; maybe TRBD1 (6 bases). Germline CDR1 is KGHDR and CDR2 is SFDVKD. Deletions cut 3 bases from V and 7 bases from J, with 11 bases between. This CDR3 is built from 13 residues.